This entry lists 13 T cell receptor beta chains sequenced from one sample in a study of T cells in tumors after PD-1 blockade. The protocol was immunoSEQ multiplex PCR, while the TCRdb copy is restricted to in-frame clones and leaves out a portion. This sample carries 45,000 to 60,000 clones, more than 65% of them seen once, and the ten largest clones take approximately 7.9%. Specimen: PBMCs, collected before anti-PD-1 therapy. The receptors were gathered from a human donor with advanced basal cell or squamous cell carcinoma (not recorded which).

The rearrangement joins TRBV4-1 to TRBJ2-2; D is unclear. Trimming stripped 0 bases from V and 3 bases from J, with 11 bases between. The germline gives CDR1 MGHRA, CDR2 YSYEKL. CDR3 length: 16 amino acids. The CDR3 region has the DNA TGCGCCAGCAGCCAAGATCGAACATACTACACCGGGGAGCTGTTTTTT. The encoded protein is CASSQDRTYYTGELFF.

The chain is built from TRBV9 and TRBJ1-3, with D uncertain. CDR1 SGDLS and CDR2 YYNGEE come from the germline V gene. CDR3 length equals 14 residues. V was shortened by 3 bases and J by 4 bases, with 11 bases between the two germline ends. CDR3 nucleotide sequence: TGTGCCAGCAGCGGGGCGGGCTCGGGAAACACCATATATTTT. Translation gives CASSGAGSGNTIYF.

The chain couples TRBV3-1 (or the pseudogene TRBV3-2) to TRBJ1-2; D remains ambiguous. Germline CDR1 reads LGHDT; CDR2 reads YNNKEL (reference sequence). CDR3 length: 18 residues. V shed 1 base and J shed 3 bases, with 21 bases lying between them. As DNA, the CDR3 is TGTGCCAGCAGCCAAGCGATCCTCAAGCGGGGATCGGACTATGGCTACACCTTC. Protein: CASSQAILKRGSDYGYTF.

The rearrangement links TRBV19 to TRBJ2-1, with D unresolved. This CDR3 contains 12 residues. Germline V gives CDR1 LNHDA, CDR2 SQIVND (reference sequence). The V and J ends lost 1 base and 12 bases respectively, with 10 bases between them. The CDR3 sequence: CASSIVQTRQFF. For the CDR3, the DNA is TGTGCCAGTAGTATAGTGCAGACCCGGCAGTTCTTC.

This clone has a handful of counts. The V gene is TRBV5-4, the J gene TRBJ1-4; possibly TRBD1 for D (6 bases). This CDR3 has 15 residues. The germline V gene encodes CDR1 SGHNT and CDR2 YYREEE (reference sequence). Between the trimmed V and J ends, which lost 0 bases and 7 bases, there was a span of 13 bases. Here the CDR3 DNA reads TGTGCCAGCAGCTTGGTACAGGGAGGATCTGAAAAACTGTTTTTT. The encoded protein is CASSLVQGGSEKLFF.

The chain couples TRBV3-1 (or the pseudogene TRBV3-2) to TRBJ1-2, with TRBD1 as a possible D gene (5 bases). Germline assignment: CDR1 LGHDT and CDR2 YNNKEL (reference sequence). Trimming cost V 3 bases and J 1 base, with 12 bases left between them. CDR3 length: 15 amino acids. CDR3 nucleotides: TGTGCCAGCAGCCACACAGGATTACATAACTATGGCTACACCTTC. This encodes CASSHTGLHNYGYTF.

The rearrangement joins TRBV28 to TRBJ1-2; unclear D gene. V was shortened by 6 bases and J by 0 bases, with 11 bases between the two germline ends. Germline V gene lookup returns CDR1 MDHEN and CDR2 SYDVKM. This CDR3 has 14 amino acids. CDR3 amino acids: CASSRLGANYGYTF. CDR3 bases: TGTGCCAGCAGCCGGCTAGGAGCTAACTATGGCTACACCTTC.

V gene TRBV4-2 combines with J gene TRBJ2-7; TRBD2 agrees at 9 bases. Germline loops: CDR1 LGHNA, CDR2 YNFKEQ. J was trimmed by 2 bases and V by 0 bases; bases with no gene match: 5. This CDR3 spans 16 amino acids. The CDR3 spells CASSQDRASGAYEQYF. In nucleotides, the CDR3 is TGTGCCAGCAGCCAAGATCGGGCTAGCGGGGCCTACGAGCAGTACTTC.

The J gene is TRBJ1-2, the V gene TRBV6-6, with TRBD1 matching over 10 bases. CDR1 and CDR2 (germline): MNHNY, SVGAGI (reference sequence). V lost 2 bases, J lost 6 bases, and 3 bases stayed unmatched. CDR3 length: 14 amino acids. CDR3 nucleotide sequence: TGTGCCAGCAGTTACCCGGGGACAGGGGATGGCTACACCTTC. Translation gives CASSYPGTGDGYTF.

V and J are TRBV5-1 and TRBJ2-1; D is uncertain. CDR1 and CDR2 (germline): SGHRS, YFSETQ. This CDR3 is built from 16 residues. Trimming took 0 bases from V and 8 from J, leaving 18 bases between them. The CDR3 DNA is TGCGCCAGCAGCTTGGAGGCCACCCCATTCGTGGATGAGCAGTTCTTC. It specifies CASSLEATPFVDEQFF.

This clone was found a few times. The J gene is TRBJ1-2, the V gene TRBV6-4; no reliable D call. The CDR3 runs 14 residues. The germline V and J ends were trimmed by 6 bases and 7 bases, with 18 bases remaining between them. Germline CDR1 is MRHNA and CDR2 is SNTAGT. CDR3 amino acids: CASRPDGSVGGYTF. CDR3 in DNA: TGTGCCAGCAGACCAGACGGTTCGGTTGGTGGCTACACCTTC.

This chain connects TRBV6-4 to TRBJ1-1, with no clear D. Germline V gene lookup returns CDR1 MRHNA and CDR2 SNTAGT. This CDR3 has 12 amino acids. Trimming left V 2 bases short and J 3 bases short, with 4 bases between. DNA of the CDR3: TGTGCCAGCAGTGACGAGGACACTGAAGCTTTCTTT. Protein: CASSDEDTEAFF.

The chain couples TRBV6-5 to TRBJ1-1; D remains ambiguous. Germline lookup yields CDR1 MNHEY and CDR2 SVGAGI. This CDR3 is 14 amino acids long. Trimming removed 6 bases at V and 0 bases at J, with 11 bases between. The CDR3 is CASRLSQVNTEAFF. The DNA for the CDR3 is TGTGCCAGCAGACTGTCCCAAGTGAACACTGAAGCTTTCTTT.